Sequencing of this TCR beta chain was carried out in a study of cytomegalovirus exposure and HLA in healthy donors. Amplification used 60 Vbeta primers and 13 Jbeta primers. TCRdb's table, derived via immunoSEQ multiplex PCR, lists solely in-frame clones and lacks some. The sample lists about 120,000 clones, approximately 80% occurring once. The germline V gene has CDR1 SGHVS and CDR2 FNYEAQ. This CDR3 contains 19 residues. Deletions cut 0 bases from V and 1 base from J, with 19 bases between. The chain employs TRBV7-6 and TRBJ1-3; possibly TRBD1 for D (6 bases). The TCR was taken from a man aged 35 to 55 in good health and CMV-seronegative. Sequencing was carried out using PBMCs. DNA of the CDR3: TGTGCCAGCAGCTTAGCCCCGGGACAAATACCATCATCTGGAAACACCATATATTTT. Its protein product is CASSLAPGQIPSSGNTIYF.